This T cell receptor beta chain originates from a study of tumor-infiltrating lymphocytes in primary liver carcinoma. Study-wide findings and caveats: Blood trailed tumors significantly in top-250-clone fraction (p = 0.039).

CDR3 size: 16 residues. Trimming removed 4 bases from V and 1 base from J; junction bases left unmatched: 3. Germline CDR1 reads SGHNT; CDR2 reads YYREEE (reference sequence). Between roughly 20 and 32 mg of unsorted bulk tissue served as the source from which RNA and DNA were co-extracted. This clonotype was observed at least ten times. Its cognate antigen is unknown. Starting material of 400 to 600 ng total RNA yielded TCR beta cDNA via a constant-region primer. For TCR beta, libraries were produced by three nested multiplex PCR rounds using slightly modified ARM-PCR. With TRBV1-TRBV30 forward primers and a C-beta reverse primer, the first two PCR rounds were run for roughly 10 cycles each. TCRdb reprocessed the multiplex PCR reads with MiXCR, giving one entry per CDR3 protein. The sample shows roughly 100,000 distinct CDR3 sequences, more than 65% of them seen only once.

The genes are TRBV5-4 and TRBJ2-2, with 11 positions matching TRBD2. The TCR originated in a woman in her sixties with primary liver carcinoma and hepatitis B virus infection. Sequencing was carried out using liver tumor tissue from sampling region 5. The subset denotes: tumor region T5, tumor centre. Here the CDR3 DNA reads TGTGCCAGCAGCATCGGGACTAGCGGGAACACCGGGGAGCTGTTTTTT. Residues: CASSIGTSGNTGELFF.